This TCR beta chain was documented in a study of shared clonotypes between healthy human individuals (dated by TCRdb to 2018 to 2021). Notes on the research overall: The cohort comprised a couple of women and three men aged 18 to 49 years. For each donor, CD4 naive and CD4 memory were each run on three plates, CD8 naive on two plates, and CD8 memory on one plate. To estimate repertoire size and how much clonotypes are shared between individuals, the study performed deep sequencing of blood TCR repertoires from 4 to 6 healthy adults. Libraries were prepared and TCR repertoires were sequenced by different laboratories using diverse techniques, in order to increase sequencing depth and limit assay-specific biases. Leukapheresis yielded between about 0.9 and 10 billion PBMCs per donor. Study-level results and caveats: Across a handful of donors, approximately 5% of naive CD4, approximately 3.6% of naive CD8, 2% to 2.5% of memory CD4, and under 0.45% of memory CD8 clonotypes were shared. Clonotypes shared by all four sorted-subset donors showed higher generation probabilities than non-shared clonotypes. Larger estimated clonotype richness was generally found for naive subsets than for memory subsets. Rarefaction of sorted-subset datasets indicated incomplete sequencing despite the large sequencing depth. The genetic and exposure-history diversity represented was limited by the small number of donors. Sampling was restricted to blood, and TCR repertoires in tissues likely differ from the TCR repertoires found in blood. Pairwise subsampling indicated that sequencing depth was expected to affect the degree of clonotype sharing among donors.

TCR CDR3 regions were amplified from genomic DNA by multiplex PCR using the deep immunoSEQ assay. For each cell subset, the extracted genomic DNA was distributed evenly across all wells of several immunoSEQ 96-well plates, and each plate served as one replicate. For sorted subsets, each replicate PCR was loaded with 200 to 250 ng genomic DNA, equivalent to about 33,000 T cell genomes. Purified libraries were quantified with a Qubit 3.0 fluorometer, sized on a Bioanalyzer 2100, and re-quantified with the KAPA Library Quantification kit. A separate single-read 150-cycle Illumina NextSeq 550 flow cell was used to sequence each immunoSEQ 96-well plate. On the study's bioinformatics: Because the immunoSEQ output included only junctional sequences and no quality scores, the filtering could not be the same as the filtering used for full-length reads. Sequences were annotated with PyIR, a Python wrapper for IgBLAST v1.9, using IMGT germline references to assign V/J genes and CDR3. Reads with weak V/J assignments (E-value above 1e-6), missing CDR3, stop codons, out-of-frame junctions, or ambiguous translated residues were removed. V3J clonotypes were defined as sequences sharing an identical inferred V gene, J gene, and CDR3 amino acid sequence. Percentage overlap between repertoires was calculated by dividing the number of shared unique clonotypes by the size of the smaller repertoire. Richness of each repertoire was evaluated using RTK rarefaction, the Chao1 estimator, and Recon v2.1 estimates of unobserved clonotypes. For all TCRbeta clonotypes obtained by the gDNA method from a handful of donors, generation probabilities were computed with OLGA. The source is immuneACCESS, and TCRdb retained only in-frame sequences with V and J called. Part of the clones is not carried over; for the studies checked, unresolved V genes explain less than half of this, and the remainder is unexplained. From that table come the V and J calls and clone size; the DNA was used to work out D and trimming. This sample gives 1.6 million or so clones in total; 95% to 97% of them show up just once. Over 1% of the sample goes to the ten largest clones.

As for this clone: There is no known antigen for this receptor. No much larger clone is present one base from it, and per-base qualities are unavailable.

Deletion took 8 bases off V and 1 base off J, with a span of 10 bases between the germline ends. The germline V gene (reference sequence) supplies CDR1 WNHNN and CDR2 SYGVQD. The CDR3 holds 13 amino acids from the cysteine to the phenylalanine. The only DNA kept is the CDR3, 39 bases in frame from the first base. The donors were healthy, HIV-negative adults with no recently reported acute infections or vaccinations. All donors were Caucasian adults living in Nashville, Tennessee, USA. Magnetic negative selection was used to enrich CD4+ T cells, after which naive cells were positively selected on CD45RA and the negative fraction became the memory subset. Blood was collected by leukapheresis, and PBMCs were isolated by Ficoll-Histopaque density gradient centrifugation and then cryopreserved in liquid nitrogen vapor phase. Analytical flow cytometry was used to check the purity and quantity of each magnetically sorted T cell population. Genomic DNA was isolated from each sorted fraction and quantified by UV absorbance on a Nanodrop 2000c.

The specimen was naive CD4+ T cells sorted from blood. The cell subset or site label here, explained by the study, means: CD45RA+ positively selected. The chain couples TRBV10-1 to TRBJ2-3; no D gene can be assigned with confidence. This clonotype was sampled from a young man in good health. The CDR3 sequence is CASAVDGTDTQYF. The DNA is as follows: TGCGCCAGCGCCGTGGACGGCACAGATACGCAGTATTTT.